Described below is a single T cell receptor beta chain sequence and its context. Measured with immunoSEQ multiplex PCR; TCRdb has only the in-frame clones, and not every one. The data hold approximately 200,000 clones, with roughly 80% observed a single time. This sample is drawn from a study of blood T cell repertoires in COVID-19. This receptor was taken from a human donor in a cohort sampled during active COVID-19. Sequenced: peripheral blood.

Written as DNA, the CDR3 is TGTGCCAGCAGTGAATGGGGGGATCAGCCCCAGCATTTT. Translating gives CASSEWGDQPQHF. V is TRBV6-1 and J is TRBJ1-5; D perhaps matches TRBD1 (5 bases). V lost 2 bases to trimming and J lost 5 bases, with 7 bases between them. The CDR3 totals 13 residues. The germline CDR1 and CDR2 sequences are MNHNS and SASEGT.